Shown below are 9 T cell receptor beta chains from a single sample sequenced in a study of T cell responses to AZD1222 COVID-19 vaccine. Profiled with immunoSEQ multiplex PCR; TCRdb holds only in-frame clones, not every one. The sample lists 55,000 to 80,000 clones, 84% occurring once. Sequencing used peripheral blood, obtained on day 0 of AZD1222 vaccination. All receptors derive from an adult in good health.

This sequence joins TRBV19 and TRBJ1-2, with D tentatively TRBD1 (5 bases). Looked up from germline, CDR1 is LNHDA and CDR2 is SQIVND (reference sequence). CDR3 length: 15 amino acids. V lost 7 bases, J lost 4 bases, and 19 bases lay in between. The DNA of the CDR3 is TGTGCCAGTAACACCGGGACGCGAGGGGTCTATGGCTACACCTTC. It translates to CASNTGTRGVYGYTF.

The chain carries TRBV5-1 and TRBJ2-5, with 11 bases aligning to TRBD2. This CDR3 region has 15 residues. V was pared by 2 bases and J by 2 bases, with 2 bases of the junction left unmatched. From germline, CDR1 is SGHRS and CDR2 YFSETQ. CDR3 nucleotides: TGCGCCAGCAGCTTTAGCGGGGGGGAACAAGAGACCCAGTACTTC. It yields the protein CASSFSGGEQETQYF.

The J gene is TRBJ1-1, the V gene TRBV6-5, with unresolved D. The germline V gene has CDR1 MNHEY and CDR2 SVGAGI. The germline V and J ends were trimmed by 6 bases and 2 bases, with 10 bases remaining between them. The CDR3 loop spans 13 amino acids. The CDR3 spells CASRSLVNTEAFF. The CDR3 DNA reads TGTGCCAGCAGATCCCTCGTAAACACTGAAGCTTTCTTT.

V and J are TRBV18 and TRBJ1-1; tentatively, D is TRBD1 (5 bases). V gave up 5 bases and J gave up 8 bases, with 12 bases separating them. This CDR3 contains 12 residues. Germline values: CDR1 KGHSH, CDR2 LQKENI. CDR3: CASSSWTPEAFF. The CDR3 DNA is TGTGCCAGCTCATCTTGGACACCCGAAGCTTTCTTT.

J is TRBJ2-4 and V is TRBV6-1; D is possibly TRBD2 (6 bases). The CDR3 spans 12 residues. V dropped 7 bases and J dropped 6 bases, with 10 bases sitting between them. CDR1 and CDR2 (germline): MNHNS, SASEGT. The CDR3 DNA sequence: TGTGCCAGCACTTTGGGGGGAAACATTCAGTACTTC. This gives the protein CASTLGGNIQYF.

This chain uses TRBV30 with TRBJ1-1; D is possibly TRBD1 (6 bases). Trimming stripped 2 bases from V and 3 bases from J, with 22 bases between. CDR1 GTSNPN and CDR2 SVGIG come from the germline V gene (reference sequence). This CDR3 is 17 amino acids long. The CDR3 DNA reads TGTGCCTGGAGTCCGAATCCGGGATCCAGGGGCTACACTGAAGCTTTCTTT. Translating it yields CAWSPNPGSRGYTEAFF.

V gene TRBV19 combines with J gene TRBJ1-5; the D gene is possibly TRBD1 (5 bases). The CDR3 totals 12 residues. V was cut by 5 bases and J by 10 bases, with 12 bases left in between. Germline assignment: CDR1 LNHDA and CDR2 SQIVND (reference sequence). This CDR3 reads CASSYGTRPQHF. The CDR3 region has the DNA TGTGCCAGTAGTTACGGGACTAGACCCCAGCATTTT.

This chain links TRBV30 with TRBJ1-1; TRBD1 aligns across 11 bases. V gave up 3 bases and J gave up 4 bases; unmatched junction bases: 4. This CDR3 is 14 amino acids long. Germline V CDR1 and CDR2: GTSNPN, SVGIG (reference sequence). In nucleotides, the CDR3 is TGTGCCTGGAGGGGACAGGGGGTCGGCACTGAAGCTTTCTTT. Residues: CAWRGQGVGTEAFF.

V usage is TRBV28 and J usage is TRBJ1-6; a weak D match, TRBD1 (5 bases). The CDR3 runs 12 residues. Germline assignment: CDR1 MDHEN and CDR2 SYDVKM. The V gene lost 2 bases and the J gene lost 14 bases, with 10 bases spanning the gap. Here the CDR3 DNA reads TGTGCCAGCAGTTTAGGTGGGGGGACCCTCCACTTT. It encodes CASSLGGGTLHF.